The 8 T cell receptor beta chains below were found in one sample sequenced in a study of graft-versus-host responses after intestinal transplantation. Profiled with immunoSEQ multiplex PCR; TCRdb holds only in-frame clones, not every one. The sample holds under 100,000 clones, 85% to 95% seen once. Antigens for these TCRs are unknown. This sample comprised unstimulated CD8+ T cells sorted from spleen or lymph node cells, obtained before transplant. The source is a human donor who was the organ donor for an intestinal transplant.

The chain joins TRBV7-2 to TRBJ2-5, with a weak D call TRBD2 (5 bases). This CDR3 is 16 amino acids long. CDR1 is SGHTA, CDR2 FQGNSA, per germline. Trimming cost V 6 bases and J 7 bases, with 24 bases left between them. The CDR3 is CASSFPLSGTRGTQYF. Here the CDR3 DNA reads TGTGCCAGCAGTTTCCCTCTTTCGGGAACCCGCGGGACCCAGTACTTC.

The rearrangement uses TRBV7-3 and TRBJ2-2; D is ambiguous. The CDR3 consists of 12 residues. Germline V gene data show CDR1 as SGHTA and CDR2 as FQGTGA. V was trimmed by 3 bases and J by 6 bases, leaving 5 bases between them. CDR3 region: CASSFRSGELFF. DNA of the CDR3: TGTGCCAGCAGCTTTAGATCCGGGGAGCTGTTTTTT.

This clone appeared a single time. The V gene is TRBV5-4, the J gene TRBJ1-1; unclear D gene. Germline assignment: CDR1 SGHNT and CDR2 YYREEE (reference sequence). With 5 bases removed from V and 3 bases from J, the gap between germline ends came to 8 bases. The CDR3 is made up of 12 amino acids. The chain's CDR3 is CASSKDYTEAFF. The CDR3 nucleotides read TGTGCCAGCAGTAAGGACTACACTGAAGCTTTCTTT.

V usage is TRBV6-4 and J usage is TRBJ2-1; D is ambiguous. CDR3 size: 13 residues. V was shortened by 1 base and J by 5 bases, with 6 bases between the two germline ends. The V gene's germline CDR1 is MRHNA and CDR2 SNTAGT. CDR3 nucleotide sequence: TGTGCCAGCAGTGACTTCGCGGACAATGAGCAGTTCTTC. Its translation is CASSDFADNEQFF.

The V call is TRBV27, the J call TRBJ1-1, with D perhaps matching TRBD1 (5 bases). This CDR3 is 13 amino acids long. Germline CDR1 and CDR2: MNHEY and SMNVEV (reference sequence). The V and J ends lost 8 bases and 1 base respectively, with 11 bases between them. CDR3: CASCPQGNTEAFF. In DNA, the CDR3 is TGTGCCAGCTGCCCCCAGGGGAACACTGAAGCTTTCTTT.

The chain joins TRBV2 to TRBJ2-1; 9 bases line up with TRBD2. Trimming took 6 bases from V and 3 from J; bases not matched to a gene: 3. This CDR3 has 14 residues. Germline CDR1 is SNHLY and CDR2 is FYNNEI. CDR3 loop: CASSSGGNYNEQFF. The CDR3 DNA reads TGTGCCAGCAGCAGCGGGGGGAACTACAATGAGCAGTTCTTC. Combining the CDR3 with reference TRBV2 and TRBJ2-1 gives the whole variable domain EPEVTQTPSHQVTQMGQEVILRCVPISNHLYFYWYRQILGQKVEFLVSFYNNEISEKSEIFDDQFSVERPDGSNFTLKIRSTKLEDSAMYFCASSSGGNYNEQFFGPGTRLTVL.

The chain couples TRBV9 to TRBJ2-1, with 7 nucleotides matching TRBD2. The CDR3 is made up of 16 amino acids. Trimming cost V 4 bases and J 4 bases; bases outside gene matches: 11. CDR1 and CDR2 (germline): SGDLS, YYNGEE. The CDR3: CASSHSPQRGYNEQFF. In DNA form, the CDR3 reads TGTGCCAGCAGCCACTCCCCTCAGCGGGGTTACAATGAGCAGTTCTTC.

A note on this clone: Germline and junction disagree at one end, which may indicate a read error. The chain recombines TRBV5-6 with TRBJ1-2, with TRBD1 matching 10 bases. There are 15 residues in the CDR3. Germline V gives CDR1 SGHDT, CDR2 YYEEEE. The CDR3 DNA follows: TGTTCCAGCAGCTTTCCGGGACAGGGGAACTATGGCTACACCTTC. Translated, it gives CSSSFPGQGNYGYTF.